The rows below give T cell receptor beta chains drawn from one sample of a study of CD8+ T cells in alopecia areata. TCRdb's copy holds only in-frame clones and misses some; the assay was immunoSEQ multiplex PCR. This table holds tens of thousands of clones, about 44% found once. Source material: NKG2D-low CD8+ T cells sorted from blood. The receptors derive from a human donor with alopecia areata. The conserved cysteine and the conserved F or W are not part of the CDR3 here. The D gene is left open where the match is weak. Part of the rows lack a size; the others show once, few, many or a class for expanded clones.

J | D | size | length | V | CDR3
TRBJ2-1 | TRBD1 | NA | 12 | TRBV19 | ASRETGTGNEQF
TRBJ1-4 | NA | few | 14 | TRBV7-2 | ASSHPRGGSNEKLF
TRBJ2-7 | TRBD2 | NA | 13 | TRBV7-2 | ASSSSGGPVREQY
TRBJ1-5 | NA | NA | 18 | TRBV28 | ASSFVPDSRIRQVPWAQH
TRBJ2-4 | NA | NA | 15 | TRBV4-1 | ASSQVPADTGPNIQY
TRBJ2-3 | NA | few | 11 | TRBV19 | ASSATSTDTQY
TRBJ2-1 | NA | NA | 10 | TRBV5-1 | ASSLTRNEQF
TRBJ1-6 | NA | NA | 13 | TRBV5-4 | ASSAEGGYNSPLH
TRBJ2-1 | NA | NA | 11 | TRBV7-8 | ASSLMGYGEQF
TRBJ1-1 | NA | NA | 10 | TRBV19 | ASNPGNTEAF
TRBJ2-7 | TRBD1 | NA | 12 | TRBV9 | ASSVGTEEYEQY
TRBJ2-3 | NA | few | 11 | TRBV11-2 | ASSSAGADTQY
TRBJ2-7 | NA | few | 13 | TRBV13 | ASSSSRGNPYEQY
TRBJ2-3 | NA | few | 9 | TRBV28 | ASSPTDTQY
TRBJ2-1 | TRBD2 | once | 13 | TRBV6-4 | ASSDSATSVGEQF
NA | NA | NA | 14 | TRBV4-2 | ASSLEGGTPSYEQY
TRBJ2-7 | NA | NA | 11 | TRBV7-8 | ASSLNSAYEQY
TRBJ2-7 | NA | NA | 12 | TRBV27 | ASSLSQGGYEQY
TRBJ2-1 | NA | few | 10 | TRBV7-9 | ASRLIDNEQF
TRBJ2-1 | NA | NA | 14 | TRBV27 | ASSRQPARSYNEQF